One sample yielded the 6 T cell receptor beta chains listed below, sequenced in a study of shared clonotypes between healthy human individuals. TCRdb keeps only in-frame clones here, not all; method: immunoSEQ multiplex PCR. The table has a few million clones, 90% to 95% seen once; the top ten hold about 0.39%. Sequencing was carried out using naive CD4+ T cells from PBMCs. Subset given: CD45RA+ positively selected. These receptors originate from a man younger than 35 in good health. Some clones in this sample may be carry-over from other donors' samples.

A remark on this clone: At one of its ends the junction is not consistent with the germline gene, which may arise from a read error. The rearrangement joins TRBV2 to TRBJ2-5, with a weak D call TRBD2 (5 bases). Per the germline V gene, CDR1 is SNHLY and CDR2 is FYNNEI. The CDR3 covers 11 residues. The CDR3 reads CANSEGETQYF. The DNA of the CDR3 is TGTGCCAACAGTGAGGGAGAGACCCAGTACTTC. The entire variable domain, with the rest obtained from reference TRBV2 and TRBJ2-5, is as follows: EPEVTQTPSHQVTQMGQEVILRCVPISNHLYFYWYRQILGQKVEFLVSFYNNEISEKSEIFDDQFSVERPDGSNFTLKIRSTKLEDSAMYFCANSEGETQYFGPGTRLLVL.

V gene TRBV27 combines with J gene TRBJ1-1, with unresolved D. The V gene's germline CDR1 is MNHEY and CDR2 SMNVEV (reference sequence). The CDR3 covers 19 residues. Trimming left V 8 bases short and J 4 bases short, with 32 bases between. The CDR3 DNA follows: TGTGCCAGCGGAAATGCCAGACCGGCATTAGGAGATCGGGGCACTGAAGCTTTCTTT. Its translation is CASGNARPALGDRGTEAFF.

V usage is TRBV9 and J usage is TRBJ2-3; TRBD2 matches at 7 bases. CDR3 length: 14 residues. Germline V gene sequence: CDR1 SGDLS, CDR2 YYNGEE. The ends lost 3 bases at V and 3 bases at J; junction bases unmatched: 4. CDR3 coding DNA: TGTGCCAGCAGCGCCCCCGGGGGGACAGATACGCAGTATTTT. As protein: CASSAPGGTDTQYF.

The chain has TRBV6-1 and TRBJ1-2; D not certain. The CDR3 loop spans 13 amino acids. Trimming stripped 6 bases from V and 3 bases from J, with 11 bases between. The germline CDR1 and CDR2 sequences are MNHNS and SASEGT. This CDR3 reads CASRYSGDYGYTF. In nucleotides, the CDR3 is TGTGCCAGCAGGTACAGTGGGGACTATGGCTACACCTTC.

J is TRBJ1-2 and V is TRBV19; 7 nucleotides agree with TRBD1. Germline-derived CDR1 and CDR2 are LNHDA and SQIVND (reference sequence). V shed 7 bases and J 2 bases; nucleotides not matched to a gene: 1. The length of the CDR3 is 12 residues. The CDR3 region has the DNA TGTGCCAGTAACAGGGGCAACTATGGCTACACCTTC. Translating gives CASNRGNYGYTF.

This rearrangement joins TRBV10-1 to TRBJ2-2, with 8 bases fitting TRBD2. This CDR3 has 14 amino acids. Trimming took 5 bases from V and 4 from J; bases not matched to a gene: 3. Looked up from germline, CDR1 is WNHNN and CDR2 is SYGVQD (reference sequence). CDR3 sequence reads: CASSSGSITGELFF. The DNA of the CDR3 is TGCGCCAGCAGTAGCGGGAGCATCACCGGGGAGCTGTTTTTT.